Included here is one T cell receptor beta chain sequence, with context. Its antigen is still unknown. No much larger clone exists at a distance of one base, and base qualities are not known. Other DNA sequences in the same sample also yield this CDR3. This sample was included in a study of shared clonotypes between healthy human individuals (dated by TCRdb to about 2020). For the wider study: Three men and a couple of women, aged 18 to 49 years, made up the cohort. Each donor's leukapheresis produced roughly between roughly 0.85 and 10 billion PBMCs. To increase sequencing depth and limit assay-specific biases, different laboratories used diverse techniques to prepare libraries and sequence TCR repertoires. The study deeply sequenced blood TCR repertoires of about 5 healthy adults to estimate repertoire size and the extent of clonotype sharing between individuals. Per donor, three plates each were used for CD4 naive and CD4 memory, two for CD8 naive, and one for CD8 memory.

Healthy HIV-negative adults with no recently reported acute infections or vaccinations were included as donors. Only Caucasian adults living in Nashville, Tennessee, USA were represented among the donors. CD4+ T cells were enriched by magnetic negative selection; naive cells were then positively selected on CD45RA, and the negative fraction formed the memory subset. Blood was collected by leukapheresis, and PBMCs were isolated by Ficoll-Histopaque density gradient centrifugation and then cryopreserved in liquid nitrogen vapor phase. Purity and quantity of every magnetically sorted T cell population were checked by analytical flow cytometry. From each sorted fraction, genomic DNA was isolated and quantified by UV absorbance on a Nanodrop 2000c. Study-level results and caveats: Roughly 5% of naive CD4, around 3.6% of naive CD8, approximately 2% of memory CD4, and roughly 0.4% of memory CD8 clonotypes were shared across a few donors. Sampling was limited to blood, and TCR repertoires in tissue likely differ from TCR repertoires in blood. Incomplete sequencing was indicated by rarefaction of sorted-subset datasets, despite the large sequencing depth. Clonotypes shared by all four sorted-subset donors showed higher generation probabilities than non-shared clonotypes. Pairwise subsampling led to the expectation that sequencing depth would affect the degree of clonotype sharing among donors. Larger estimated clonotype richness was generally found for naive subsets than for memory subsets. Because the study included only a small number of donors, the genetic and exposure-history diversity represented was limited.

TCR CDR3 regions were amplified from genomic DNA by multiplex PCR using the deep immunoSEQ assay. Extracted genomic DNA from each cell subset was spread evenly across all wells of several immunoSEQ 96-well plates, with each plate serving as a replicate. Each replicate PCR for sorted subsets received about 180 ng genomic DNA, equal to roughly 29,000 T cell genomes. The purified libraries were quantified using a Qubit 3.0 fluorometer, sized with a Bioanalyzer 2100, and then quantified again using the KAPA Library Quantification kit. Every immunoSEQ 96-well plate was sequenced on a separate single-read 150-cycle Illumina NextSeq 550 flow cell. As for how the authors treated the data: Because the immunoSEQ output held only junctional sequences and lacked quality scores, the filtering could not match the filtering applied to full-length reads. Sequences were annotated with PyIR, a Python wrapper for IgBLAST v1.9, and V/J genes and CDR3 were assigned using IMGT germline references. Reads were filtered out if the reads had weak V/J assignments (E-value above 1e-6), no CDR3, stop codons, out-of-frame junctions, or ambiguous translated residues. V3J clonotypes were defined as sequences sharing an identical inferred V gene, J gene, and CDR3 amino acid sequence. The percentage overlap between two repertoires was calculated by dividing the number of shared unique clonotypes by the size of the smaller repertoire. Repertoire richness was assessed with RTK rarefaction, the Chao1 estimator, and Recon v2.1 estimates of unobserved clonotypes. For all TCRbeta clonotypes obtained by the gDNA method from several donors, generation probabilities were computed with OLGA. This immuneACCESS table, as held by TCRdb, lists in-frame sequences with V and J called but not all clones. Of the missing ones, under half trace to an unresolved V gene in checked studies; the others have no known cause. V and J calls plus clone size are reproduced from that table; the DNA served to infer D and trimming. For this sample there are over 950,000 clones; 70% to 85% appear just once. The leading ten clones occupy roughly 0.9% of the sample.

Taken from the germline V gene, the CDR1 and CDR2 loops are LGHNA and YSLEER. V lost 1 base and J lost 5 bases; the stretch between them is 12 bases long. Its CDR3 holds 14 amino acids, cysteine through phenylalanine. The only DNA kept is the CDR3, 42 bases in frame from the first base. The clonotype was recovered from a man aged 18 to 30 in good health. Some clones in this sample may be carry-over from other donors' samples. Sequenced: memory CD4+ T cells from PBMCs. The cell subset or site tag for this specimen amounts to: CD45RA-negative fraction. The receptor chain draws on TRBV4-3 and TRBJ2-7; tentative D gene TRBD2, with 6 bases matching. The CDR3 sequence is CASSQGLATHEQYF. In nucleotide form, the sequence is TGCGCCAGCAGCCAAGGGCTAGCGACTCACGAGCAGTACTTC.